The 27 T cell receptor beta chains below were found in one sample sequenced in a study of spatial heterogeneity in lung cancer. Stated time point: sample taken at primary tumor resection. One entry per CDR3 protein, called by TCRdb with MiXCR from the 5' RACE reads. Seen here are approximately 66,000 distinct CDR3 sequences, roughly 6.6% observed once, and the top ten hold about 15%. Sequenced here: PBMCs, sampled at surgery. The receptors come from a female donor with early-stage non-small cell lung cancer.

This clonotype was seen ten or more times. J is TRBJ2-5 and V is TRBV12-3 or TRBV12-4; TRBD2 matches at 9 bases. The CDR3 spans 14 residues. With V trimmed by 6 bases and J by 1 base, 3 bases remained unmatched. DNA for the CDR3: TGTGCCAGCAGGAGCGGGGGGACCCAAGAGACCCAGTACTTC. It is translated as CASRSGGTQETQYF.

This clonotype was seen ten or more times. This chain links TRBV24-1 with TRBJ2-2; D is unresolved. Germline-derived CDR1 and CDR2 are KGHDR and SFDVKD. Trimming cost V 3 bases and J 4 bases, with 5 bases left between them. CDR3 length: 13 amino acids. The CDR3 protein is CATSDPVTGELFF. In nucleotides, the CDR3 is TGTGCCACCAGTGATCCGGTCACCGGGGAGCTGTTTTTT.

This clonotype was counted ten times or more. One end of the junction is discordant with germline, which a read error may explain. The chain carries TRBV7-8 and TRBJ1-2; D remains ambiguous. This CDR3 comprises 14 residues. Germline values: CDR1 SGHVS, CDR2 FQNEAQ. The CDR3 loop reads CASSLARPPVGLFF. CDR3 nucleotide sequence: TGTGCCAGCAGCTTAGCCCGTCCCCCAGTTGGGTTGTTCTTC.

This clonotype was seen only a few times. The chain joins TRBV12-3 or TRBV12-4 to TRBJ2-1, with no clear D. V lost 8 bases to trimming and J lost 4 bases, with 3 bases between them. This CDR3 has 10 amino acids. This CDR3 reads CASGYNEQFF. As DNA, the CDR3 is TGTGCCAGCGGGTACAATGAGCAGTTCTTC.

In this sample, this clonotype turned up many times. The chain has TRBV11-3 and TRBJ2-5, with TRBD2 identical over 13 bases. CDR1 is SGHNT, CDR2 YENEEA, per germline. The CDR3 is made up of 15 amino acids. Losses at the gene ends were 4 bases for V and 4 bases for J; bases not matched to a gene: 3. CDR3 protein: CASSWGTSGAETQYF. For the CDR3, the DNA is TGTGCCAGCAGCTGGGGGACTAGCGGGGCAGAGACCCAGTACTTC.

This clonotype was seen a few times. This chain links TRBV2 with TRBJ2-7, with 8 bases identical to TRBD2. In germline, CDR1 is SNHLY, CDR2 FYNNEI. The CDR3 contains 15 residues. V gave up 7 bases and J gave up 0 bases; unmatched junction bases: 8. The CDR3 reads CASILPSGGSYEQYF. The CDR3 DNA follows: TGTGCCAGCATTCTCCCGAGCGGGGGCTCCTACGAGCAGTACTTC.

There are a few counts of this clonotype. This rearrangement joins TRBV6-5 to TRBJ1-2; possible D gene TRBD1, 6 bases. The CDR3 runs to 13 residues. The V end was cut by 6 bases, the J end by 8 bases, with 16 bases between. Germline V gives CDR1 MNHEY, CDR2 SVGAGI. CDR3 sequence: CASSRGTPWGYTF. The CDR3 nucleotides are TGTGCCAGCAGCAGAGGGACACCCTGGGGCTACACCTTC.

This clonotype was picked up many times. This chain joins TRBV24-1 and TRBJ1-5; 7 nucleotides align to TRBD1. V was clipped by 4 bases and J by 5 bases; unmatched bases: 7. Germline CDR1 is KGHDR and CDR2 is SFDVKD. The CDR3 totals 15 residues. CDR3 in DNA: TGTGCCACCAGTGACGCCCGACAGGGAGATCAGCCCCAGCATTTT. It translates to CATSDARQGDQPQHF.

This clonotype was detected a few times. This CDR3 is CASSLGRVFNTEAFF. The DNA of the CDR3 is TGCGCCAGCAGCTTGGGGAGGGTCTTTAACACTGAAGCTTTCTTT. The chain combines TRBV5-1 with TRBJ1-1; D is unresolved. V lost 0 bases and J 2 bases, leaving 11 bases between the germline ends. From germline, CDR1 is SGHRS and CDR2 YFSETQ. The CDR3 is made up of 15 amino acids.

The sample holds a few counts of this clonotype. The chain couples TRBV12-5 to TRBJ2-5; 11 bases map to TRBD1. This CDR3 spans 14 amino acids. Per the germline V gene, CDR1 is LGHNT and CDR2 is FRNRAP. The junction had 5 bases not matched to a gene; V was cut back by 6 bases and J by 5 bases. CDR3 bases: TGTGCTAGTGGCCGGACAGGGGGCGCGGAGACCCAGTACTTC. Its translation: CASGRTGGAETQYF.

In this sample, this clonotype turned up many times. This sequence joins TRBV7-6 and TRBJ2-2; D is unresolved. The CDR3 spans 12 residues. Germline assignment: CDR1 SGHVS and CDR2 FNYEAQ. Trimming took off 4 bases at V and 7 bases at J, with 7 bases between the two ends. CDR3 coding DNA: TGTGCCAGCAGCTATCAGAGCGGGGAGCTGTTTTTT. This encodes CASSYQSGELFF.

V and J are TRBV2 and TRBJ2-1, with 7 positions matching TRBD2. V was clipped by 3 bases and J by 15 bases; unmatched bases: 14. The CDR3 covers 14 residues. CDR1 SNHLY and CDR2 FYNNEI come from the germline V gene. Here the CDR3 reads CASSESGGVRLRFF. The CDR3 DNA reads TGTGCCAGCAGTGAGTCTGGGGGGGTACGGCTGAGGTTCTTC.

The chain uses TRBV19 and TRBJ2-1, with 9 bases that match TRBD1. This CDR3 region has 14 residues. Unmatched junction bases numbered 6, after V lost 6 bases and J lost 6 bases. Per the germline V gene, CDR1 is LNHDA and CDR2 is SQIVND (reference sequence). The CDR3 nucleotides read TGTGCCAGTAGCCTCCGGGACAGGGCCAATGAGCAGTTCTTC. It translates to CASSLRDRANEQFF.

This clonotype is termed medium-sized. The chain employs TRBV5-1 and TRBJ1-4; 8 bases are a match to TRBD1. The trim removed 5 bases at V and 4 bases at J, leaving 10 bases unmatched. Germline CDR1 SGHRS, CDR2 YFSETQ. The CDR3 covers 16 residues. This CDR3 reads CASSPDRGGLNEKLFF. In DNA, the CDR3 is TGCGCCAGCAGTCCCGACAGGGGCGGGCTTAATGAAAAACTGTTTTTT.

This clonotype was found many times. The J gene is TRBJ1-2, the V gene TRBV29-1; 10 bases align to TRBD1. J was trimmed by 2 bases and V by 6 bases; bases with no gene match: 3. The germline gives CDR1 SQVTM, CDR2 ANQGSEA. This CDR3 contains 13 residues. The CDR3 DNA follows: TGCAGCGTGACGACAGGGGGCAACTATGGCTACACCTTC. This translates into CSVTTGGNYGYTF.

This clonotype was found a few times. This CDR3 is CASCITGSSRNEQFF. CDR3 DNA: TGTGCCAGCTGTATAACCGGGTCCTCAAGGAATGAGCAGTTCTTC. J is TRBJ2-1 and V is TRBV28; D is uncertain. The CDR3 loop spans 15 amino acids. V was trimmed by 8 bases and J by 7 bases, leaving 21 bases between them. The germline V gene has CDR1 MDHEN and CDR2 SYDVKM.

This clonotype was seen more than once but under ten times. The chain employs TRBV7-9 and TRBJ1-1; unclear D gene. CDR1 is SEHNR and CDR2 is FQNEAQ in the germline V gene (reference sequence). V was cut by 2 bases and J by 1 base, with 5 bases left in between. This CDR3 has 13 amino acids. CDR3 in amino acids: CASSLRPNTEAFF. In DNA form, the CDR3 reads TGTGCCAGCAGCTTACGTCCGAACACTGAAGCTTTCTTT.

This clonotype was seen ten or more times. The chain combines TRBV29-1 with TRBJ2-7; D is undetermined. Germline CDR1 is SQVTM and CDR2 is ANQGSEA. The length of the CDR3 is 13 residues. V shed 1 base and J shed 2 bases, with 9 bases lying between them. The CDR3 spells CSVEGTATYEQYF. The CDR3 DNA is TGCAGCGTTGAAGGGACGGCCACCTACGAGCAGTACTTC.

J is TRBJ1-5 and V is TRBV6-6; tentatively, D is TRBD1 (5 bases). The V and J ends lost 5 bases and 4 bases respectively, with 12 bases between them. In germline, CDR1 is MNHNY, CDR2 SVGAGI (reference sequence). The CDR3 extends over 14 amino acids. The CDR3 DNA follows: TGTGCCAGCAGTGGCGGGACTCAGAATCAGCCCCAGCATTTT. Translating it yields CASSGGTQNQPQHF.

This clonotype was observed at least ten times. This chain links TRBV3-1 with TRBJ1-5; D not resolved. The germline gives CDR1 LGHDT, CDR2 YNNKEL (reference sequence). This CDR3 region has 13 residues. Between the trimmed V and J ends, which lost 0 bases and 5 bases, there was a span of 5 bases. The CDR3 reads CASSQDGDQPQHF. The CDR3 nucleotides read TGTGCCAGCAGCCAAGACGGAGATCAGCCCCAGCATTTT.

This clonotype was seen many times. The chain uses TRBV27 and TRBJ1-1; D not certain. The CDR3 contains 14 residues. Trimming pared 0 bases from V and 3 bases from J, leaving 8 bases between. Germline CDR1 and CDR2: MNHEY and SMNVEV (reference sequence). CDR3 nucleotide sequence: TGTGCCAGCAGTTTATCGGCAGGCTACACTGAAGCTTTCTTT. The encoded protein is CASSLSAGYTEAFF.

The V gene is TRBV6-1, the J gene TRBJ2-7, with TRBD2 matching 12 bases. Germline CDR1 and CDR2: MNHNS and SASEGT. The junction had 8 bases not matched to a gene; V was cut back by 7 bases and J by 1 base. The CDR3 loop spans 16 amino acids. The chain's CDR3 is CASTKAGTSGSYEQYF. The CDR3 DNA reads TGTGCCAGCACTAAAGCCGGGACTAGCGGGTCCTACGAGCAGTACTTC.

The sample holds many counts of this clonotype. CDR3: CASRPGGAYGYTF. The DNA of the CDR3 is TGTGCCAGCAGACCGGGGGGTGCCTATGGCTACACCTTC. The V and J genes are TRBV28 and TRBJ1-2; weak D call: TRBD1 (5 bases). Germline CDR1 is MDHEN and CDR2 is SYDVKM. With 6 bases removed from V and 4 bases from J, the gap between germline ends came to 12 bases. The CDR3 is 13 amino acids.

This rearrangement joins TRBV6-5 to TRBJ1-3; D possibly corresponds to TRBD1 (6 bases). Trimming cost V 6 bases and J 3 bases, with 12 bases left between them. There are 14 residues in the CDR3. From germline, CDR1 is MNHEY and CDR2 SVGAGI. This CDR3 reads CASSPGAVGNTIYF. CDR3 nucleotide sequence: TGTGCCAGCAGCCCGGGGGCTGTTGGAAACACCATATATTTT.

This clonotype was detected ten times or more. The chain carries TRBV7-9 and TRBJ1-2, with 7 bases lining up with TRBD1. The CDR3 is 14 amino acids. The junction had 7 bases not matched to a gene; V was cut back by 1 base and J by 8 bases. CDR1 SEHNR and CDR2 FQNEAQ come from the germline V gene (reference sequence). CDR3 DNA sequence: TGTGCCAGCAGCTTAGGCGGACAGGCCGGGGGCTACACCTTC. Protein sequence: CASSLGGQAGGYTF.

This clonotype was counted ten times or more. V gene TRBV4-1 combines with J gene TRBJ1-2, with a tentative D call TRBD1 (6 bases). Germline CDR1 and CDR2: MGHRA and YSYEKL. Trimming took off 3 bases at V and 2 bases at J, with 22 bases between the two ends. This CDR3 spans 18 amino acids. The CDR3 sequence is CASSQGPLQGPDNYGYTF. The DNA of the CDR3 is TGCGCCAGCAGCCAGGGGCCCCTTCAGGGGCCCGACAACTATGGCTACACCTTC.

In this sample, this clonotype is medium-sized. The chain links TRBV9 to TRBJ2-2, with a possible D match to TRBD2 (6 bases). Trimming left V 4 bases short and J 8 bases short, with 12 bases between. The CDR3 runs 13 residues. CDR1 is SGDLS and CDR2 is YYNGEE in the germline V gene. The CDR3 DNA follows: TGTGCCAGCAGCCCGCGGGGAAGGGGGGAGCTGTTTTTT. Protein product: CASSPRGRGELFF.